This entry is about one T cell receptor beta chain. Its antigen is currently unknown. A multiplex PCR was run with 60 Vbeta primers and 13 Jbeta primers. Authors' methods: Unique TCR beta chains numbered approximately 80 million in a later analysis, with roughly 10 million shared. Only in-frame clones appear in the TCRdb table, and some are missing; sequencing was by immunoSEQ multiplex PCR. Clone size and V and J calls were adopted from that table, with D and trimming inferred from the DNA. The sample lists more than 140,000 clones; 75% to 80% were seen once. V trimming: 3 bases; J trimming: 9 bases; junction bases outside the gene matches: 10. This CDR3 contains 14 residues. The germline gives CDR1 SGHNT, CDR2 YENEEA. The sample is drawn from a study of cytomegalovirus exposure and HLA in healthy donors. The study, taken as a whole, reports: Listed as cytomegalovirus-associated were over 150 TCR beta chains. An analysis done earlier found most TCR beta V segments productive about 87% or about 30% of the time. Donor immune exposure was known only as CMV serostatus.

The sequenced sample was PBMCs. The rearrangement uses TRBV11-3 and TRBJ2-7; TRBD2 matches 8 bases. The sequence was obtained from a male donor in good health and CMV-seronegative. CDR3 protein: CASSFAGGTSGQYF. CDR3 coding DNA: TGTGCCAGCAGCTTTGCGGGGGGCACATCCGGGCAGTACTTC. The full variable domain, its missing parts supplied by reference TRBV11-3 and TRBJ2-7, is EAGVVQSPRYKIIEKKQPVAFWCNPISGHNTLYWYLQNLGQGPELLIRYENEEAVDDSQLPKDRFSAERLKGVDSTLKIQPAELGDSAVYLCASSFAGGTSGQYFGPGTRLTVT.